A single sample gave rise to the 20 T cell receptor beta chains below, sequenced in a study of blood T cell repertoires in COVID-19. TCRdb's copy holds only in-frame clones and misses some; the assay was immunoSEQ multiplex PCR. Among roughly 120,000 clones listed, about nine tenths were seen once. The sequencing input was peripheral blood. The source of these receptors is a human donor with active COVID-19. The donor label of this sample is uncertain.

The rearrangement uses TRBV12-3 or TRBV12-4 and TRBJ1-1; weak D call: TRBD1 (5 bases). V lost 8 bases, J lost 3 bases, and 7 bases lay in between. CDR3 size: 11 residues. This CDR3 reads CASSGHTEAFF. CDR3 in DNA: TGTGCCAGCTCAGGGCACACTGAAGCTTTCTTT.

Concerning this clone itself: The sample contains more than one DNA sequence encoding this CDR3. The chain carries TRBV7-2 and TRBJ2-3; D not certain. Trimming stripped 5 bases from V and 5 bases from J, with 8 bases between. Germline V CDR1 and CDR2: SGHTA, FQGNSA. The CDR3 consists of 12 residues. DNA for the CDR3: TGTGCCAGCAGCCCTTACGGAGATACGCAGTATTTT. Amino acid sequence: CASSPYGDTQYF.

V is TRBV19 and J is TRBJ2-1; TRBD2 agrees at 13 bases. The CDR3 is made up of 14 amino acids. Germline-derived CDR1 and CDR2 are LNHDA and SQIVND (reference sequence). J was trimmed by 10 bases and V by 7 bases; bases with no gene match: 7. In nucleotides, the CDR3 is TGTGCCAGTAATGTATTGACTAGCGGGGGGGAGCAGTTCTTC. This translates into CASNVLTSGGEQFF.

This rearrangement joins TRBV6-1 to TRBJ2-7; D unresolved. Deletions cut 3 bases from V and 2 bases from J, with 8 bases between. Per the germline V gene, CDR1 is MNHNS and CDR2 is SASEGT. The CDR3 is 13 residues long. The CDR3 DNA sequence: TGTGCCAGCAGTGAGTTTAGAGCCTACGAGCAGTACTTC. This translates into CASSEFRAYEQYF.

Here the CDR3 reads CASSLVSGVKETQYF. CDR3 in DNA: TGTGCCAGCAGCTTAGTTAGCGGGGTTAAGGAGACCCAGTACTTC. The chain employs TRBV7-2 and TRBJ2-5; 8 nucleotides match TRBD2. The CDR3 loop spans 15 amino acids. Germline V gene sequence: CDR1 SGHTA, CDR2 FQGNSA. The V gene end was trimmed by 1 base and the J gene end by 5 bases; junction bases not matched to a gene: 6.

This clone was seen once. CDR3 region: CASSETSGTTDTQYF. CDR3 bases: TGTGCCAGCAGTGAGACTAGCGGTACCACAGATACGCAGTATTTT. This rearrangement joins TRBV6-6 to TRBJ2-3, with 9 bases fitting TRBD2. Germline V gene lookup returns CDR1 MNHNY and CDR2 SVGAGI (reference sequence). V gave up 5 bases and J gave up 2 bases; unmatched junction bases: 5. The length of the CDR3 is 15 residues.

CDR3 amino acids: CASSVGGGSETQYF. In DNA, the CDR3 is TGTGCCAGCAGCGTAGGAGGGGGCTCGGAGACCCAGTACTTC. The gene calls are TRBV9 and TRBJ2-5; 7 nucleotides agree with TRBD1. The CDR3 totals 14 residues. V lost 0 bases and J lost 5; bases outside the gene matches: 4. Germline V CDR1 and CDR2: SGDLS, YYNGEE.

This chain joins TRBV27 and TRBJ1-2, with TRBD1 identical over 8 bases. J lost 6 bases, V lost 3 bases, and 3 bases had no gene match. This CDR3 comprises 13 residues. From germline, CDR1 is MNHEY and CDR2 SMNVEV (reference sequence). The CDR3 nucleotides read TGTGCCAGCAGTTTGTCGACAGGGGATGGCTACACCTTC. Its protein is CASSLSTGDGYTF.

The chain joins TRBV19 to TRBJ2-7; D possibly corresponds to TRBD2 (5 bases). Germline CDR1 and CDR2: LNHDA and SQIVND (reference sequence). The V gene lost 5 bases and the J gene lost 7 bases, with 12 bases spanning the gap. CDR3 length equals 12 residues. The CDR3 sequence is CASSSGPGEQYF. The CDR3 DNA reads TGTGCCAGTAGTTCTGGACCGGGGGAGCAGTACTTC. The variable domain in full, completed from reference TRBV19 and TRBJ2-7, reads DGGITQSPKYLFRKEGQNVTLSCEQNLNHDAMYWYRQDPGQGLRLIYYSQIVNDFQKGDIAEGYSVSREKKESFPLTVTSAQKNPTAFYLCASSSGPGEQYFGPGTRLTVT.

In nucleotides, the CDR3 is TGTGCCAGCAGTTTATTTGAGGCAGGGGGAAGCTCACCCCTCCACTTT. It yields the protein CASSLFEAGGSSPLHF. The gene calls are TRBV27 and TRBJ1-6; 7 bases are shared with TRBD1. Trimming cost V 1 base and J 10 bases; bases outside gene matches: 10. Germline V gene lookup returns CDR1 MNHEY and CDR2 SMNVEV (reference sequence). The CDR3 has 16 amino acids.

This clone was picked up a small number of times. The gene calls are TRBV5-1 and TRBJ2-1; tentative D call: TRBD1 (6 bases). This CDR3 spans 17 amino acids. V was clipped by 1 base and J by 6 bases, with 20 bases between them. In germline, CDR1 is SGHRS, CDR2 YFSETQ. The CDR3 bases are TGCGCCAGCAGCTTGAACTTCCGGGACACCGGAGCCAATGAGCAGTTCTTC. It encodes CASSLNFRDTGANEQFF.

J is TRBJ1-5 and V is TRBV7-6; perhaps TRBD1 as D (5 bases). Germline V gene data show CDR1 as SGHVS and CDR2 as FNYEAQ. This CDR3 is 15 amino acids long. The V end lost 5 bases, the J end lost 5 bases, and 16 bases lay between the germline ends. The DNA for the CDR3 is TGTGCCAGCAGCCCAGGGTCATGGGGTGATCAGCCCCAGCATTTT. This encodes CASSPGSWGDQPQHF.

The chain is built from TRBV18 and TRBJ1-2, with D possibly TRBD1 on 5 matching bases. This CDR3 has 14 residues. Germline V gene lookup returns CDR1 KGHSH and CDR2 LQKENI. The ends were cut back, 0 bases at V and 1 base at J, with 6 bases in the middle. DNA of the CDR3: TGTGCCAGCTCACCACCGACAGATAACTATGGCTACACCTTC. It encodes CASSPPTDNYGYTF.

The gene calls are TRBV12-5 and TRBJ2-1; D is undetermined. Trimming removed 1 base from V and 7 bases from J, with 8 bases in between. The germline V gene has CDR1 LGHNT and CDR2 FRNRAP. The CDR3 spans 13 residues. CDR3 nucleotides: TGTGCTAGTGGTTTGGGAACGGAGAATGAGCAGTTCTTC. Translation: CASGLGTENEQFF.

This clone showed up just once. The chain joins TRBV5-1 to TRBJ2-3; 11 bases line up with TRBD2. With V trimmed by 4 bases and J by 4 bases, 17 bases remained unmatched. CDR3 length: 19 amino acids. In germline, CDR1 is SGHRS, CDR2 YFSETQ. The CDR3 spells CASSPGLLSSGGRADTQYF. CDR3 nucleotide sequence: TGCGCCAGCAGCCCAGGTCTCCTTTCTAGCGGGGGGCGGGCAGATACGCAGTATTTT.

In this sample, this clone turned up once. The chain carries TRBV19 and TRBJ1-6; 10 nucleotides agree with TRBD1. This CDR3 comprises 16 residues. V shed 6 bases and J 10 bases; nucleotides not matched to a gene: 12. Germline V gives CDR1 LNHDA, CDR2 SQIVND (reference sequence). The CDR3 nucleotides read TGTGCCAGTAGCCGGGTGTTGGGACAGGGGCACTCACCCCTCCACTTT. This codes for CASSRVLGQGHSPLHF.

V gene TRBV4-3 combines with J gene TRBJ1-4; maybe TRBD1 (5 bases). The CDR3 sequence is 16 residues long. V lost 1 base and J lost 0, with 9 bases in between. Germline CDR1 and CDR2: LGHNA and YSLEER. The CDR3 DNA sequence: TGCGCCAGCAGCCAAGGGCCGGGGGCAACTAATGAAAAACTGTTTTTT. Encoded protein: CASSQGPGATNEKLFF.

The chain recombines TRBV6-2 or TRBV6-3 with TRBJ1-1; the D is unclear. Trimming removed 0 bases at V and 4 bases at J, with 12 bases between. This CDR3 has 15 residues. Per germline, CDR1 MNHEY and CDR2 SVGEGT. The CDR3 reads CASSYSAEVATEAFF. The CDR3, as DNA: TGTGCCAGCAGTTACTCGGCAGAAGTGGCCACTGAAGCTTTCTTT.

V is TRBV5-1 and J is TRBJ2-1; 10 bases are a match to TRBD1. Per germline, CDR1 SGHRS and CDR2 YFSETQ. The CDR3 is 16 amino acids. The trim removed 3 bases at V and 7 bases at J, leaving 10 bases unmatched. The CDR3 protein is CASSWGDRGRDNEQFF. The CDR3 bases are TGCGCCAGCAGCTGGGGGGACAGGGGCCGGGATAATGAGCAGTTCTTC. Full variable domain (remainder filled in from reference TRBV5-1 and TRBJ2-1): KAGVTQTPRYLIKTRGQQVTLSCSPISGHRSVSWYQQTPGQGLQFLFEYFSETQRNKGNFPGRFSGRQFSNSRSEMNVSTLELGDSALYLCASSWGDRGRDNEQFFGPGTRLTVL.

The gene calls are TRBV29-1 and TRBJ1-2, with 7 bases aligning to TRBD1. The CDR3 covers 12 residues. V was clipped by 7 bases and J by 5 bases; unmatched bases: 7. Germline-derived CDR1 and CDR2 are SQVTM and ANQGSEA. CDR3 loop: CSAMGQYYGYTF. CDR3 in DNA: TGCAGCGCAATGGGACAGTATTATGGCTACACCTTC.